Below are 8 T cell receptor beta chains sequenced from a single sample in a study of shared clonotypes between healthy human individuals. CD8 cells classed as naive were CD45RO-negative and positively selected for CCR7, excluding terminally differentiated effector memory CD45RA+ cells. The data were produced by immunoSEQ multiplex PCR, yet TCRdb's version contains in-frame clones alone and is incomplete. Found here are millions of clones, just under 95% of them singletons; the top ten hold about 1.1%. The sample taken for sequencing was naive CD8+ T cells sorted from blood. The receptors originated from a man aged 18 to 35 in good health.

The chain has TRBV7-8 and TRBJ1-1, with TRBD1 as a possible D gene (5 bases). The V end was cut by 5 bases, the J end by 3 bases, with 7 bases between. The CDR3 totals 12 residues. Germline V gives CDR1 SGHVS, CDR2 FQNEAQ. CDR3 amino acids: CASSPGDTEAFF. The CDR3 region has the DNA TGTGCCAGCAGCCCGGGGGACACTGAAGCTTTCTTT.

The chain has TRBV10-3 and TRBJ2-5, with unresolved D. This CDR3 contains 15 residues. Per germline, CDR1 ENHRY and CDR2 SYGVKD. The V end lost 5 bases, the J end lost 1 base, and 14 bases lay between the germline ends. CDR3 coding DNA: TGTGCCATCAGTATGACATACCCAGGCCAAGAGACCCAGTACTTC. As protein: CAISMTYPGQETQYF.

This clone was recorded only once. The chain recombines TRBV2 with TRBJ2-7; D not certain. The CDR3 runs to 15 residues. The germline V and J ends were trimmed by 2 bases and 2 bases, with 13 bases remaining between them. The V gene's germline CDR1 is SNHLY and CDR2 FYNNEI. CDR3 nucleotides: TGTGCCAGCAGTGAATGGGGAAGGAGTCCCTACGAGCAGTACTTC. Translation: CASSEWGRSPYEQYF.

V gene TRBV27 combines with J gene TRBJ1-4; TRBD1 might be the D (5 bases). V was pared by 1 base and J by 8 bases, with 14 bases between. Per germline, CDR1 MNHEY and CDR2 SMNVEV (reference sequence). CDR3 length equals 15 residues. CDR3 amino acids: CASSLFTGAPEKLFF. As DNA, the CDR3 is TGTGCCAGCAGTTTATTTACAGGCGCCCCGGAAAAACTGTTTTTT.

This clone was picked up one time. The rearrangement joins TRBV4-3 to TRBJ1-2; D might be TRBD1 (5 bases). Germline lookup yields CDR1 LGHNA and CDR2 YSLEER. Trimming took 0 bases from V and 3 from J, leaving 8 bases between them. The CDR3 runs 14 residues. The DNA of the CDR3 is TGCGCCAGCAGCCAAGATCAGGGACACTATGGCTACACCTTC. This translates into CASSQDQGHYGYTF.

The chain joins TRBV9 to TRBJ2-1; no clear D gene. The CDR3 totals 12 residues. With 5 bases removed from V and 0 bases from J, the gap between germline ends came to 3 bases. Germline lookup yields CDR1 SGDLS and CDR2 YYNGEE. Here the CDR3 DNA reads TGTGCCAGCAGTCACTCCTACAATGAGCAGTTCTTC. Protein: CASSHSYNEQFF.

The chain couples TRBV10-3 to TRBJ2-7; TRBD1 agrees at 9 bases. The CDR3 is made up of 15 amino acids. Germline CDR1 reads ENHRY; CDR2 reads SYGVKD. V shed 10 bases and J 1 base; nucleotides not matched to a gene: 11. CDR3: CATQTTGGISYEQYF. Written as DNA, the CDR3 is TGTGCCACGCAAACGACAGGGGGTATATCCTACGAGCAGTACTTC.

This chain joins TRBV5-1 and TRBJ2-7; possible D gene TRBD1, 6 bases. Germline V CDR1 and CDR2: SGHRS, YFSETQ. V lost 1 base to trimming and J lost 0 bases, with 11 bases between them. The CDR3 has 15 amino acids. In nucleotides, the CDR3 is TGCGCCAGCAGCTTGACAGGACAGATCTCCTACGAGCAGTACTTC. As protein: CASSLTGQISYEQYF.